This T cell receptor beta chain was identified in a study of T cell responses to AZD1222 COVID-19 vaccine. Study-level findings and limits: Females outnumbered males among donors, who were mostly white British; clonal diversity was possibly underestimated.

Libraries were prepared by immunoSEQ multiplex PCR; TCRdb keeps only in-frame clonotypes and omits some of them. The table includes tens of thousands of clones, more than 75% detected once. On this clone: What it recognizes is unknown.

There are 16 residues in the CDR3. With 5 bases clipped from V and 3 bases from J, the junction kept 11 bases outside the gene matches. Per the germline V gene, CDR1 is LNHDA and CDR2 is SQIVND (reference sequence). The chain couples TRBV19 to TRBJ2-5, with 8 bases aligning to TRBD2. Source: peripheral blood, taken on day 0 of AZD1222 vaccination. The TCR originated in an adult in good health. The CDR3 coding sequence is TGTGCCAGTAGTCCCTCGGGACTAGAGGTTGAAGAGACCCAGTACTTC. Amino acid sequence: CASSPSGLEVEETQYF.